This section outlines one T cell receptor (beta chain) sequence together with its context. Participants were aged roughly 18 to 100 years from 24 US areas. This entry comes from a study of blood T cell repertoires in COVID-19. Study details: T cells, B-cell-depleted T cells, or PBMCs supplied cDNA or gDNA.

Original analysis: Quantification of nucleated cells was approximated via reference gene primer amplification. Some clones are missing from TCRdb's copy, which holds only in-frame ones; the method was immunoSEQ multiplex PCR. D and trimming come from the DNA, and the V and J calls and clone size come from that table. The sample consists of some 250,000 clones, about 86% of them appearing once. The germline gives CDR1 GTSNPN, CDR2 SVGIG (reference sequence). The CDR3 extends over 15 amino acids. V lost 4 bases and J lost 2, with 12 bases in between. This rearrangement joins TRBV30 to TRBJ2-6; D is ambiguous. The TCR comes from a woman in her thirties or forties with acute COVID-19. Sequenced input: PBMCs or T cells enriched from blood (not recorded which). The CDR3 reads CAWMERLTGANVLTF. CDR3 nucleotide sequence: TGTGCCTGGATGGAACGACTCACTGGGGCCAACGTCCTGACTTTC.